One sample yielded the 30 T cell receptor beta chains listed below, sequenced in a study of T cell responses to AZD1222 COVID-19 vaccine. This table comes from immunoSEQ multiplex PCR, and its TCRdb copy is limited to in-frame clones, with some not included. The table has fewer than 200,000 clones, around 94% seen once. This specimen consisted of peripheral blood, obtained on day 0 of AZD1222 vaccination. The receptors derive from an adult in good health.

The genes are TRBV19 and TRBJ1-2; D perhaps matches TRBD1 (5 bases). The length of the CDR3 is 11 residues. V was trimmed by 10 bases and J by 5 bases, leaving 11 bases between them. CDR1 is LNHDA and CDR2 is SQIVND in the germline V gene (reference sequence). The CDR3 bases are TGTGCCACGCGCAGGGATTATGGCTACACCTTC. It is translated as CATRRDYGYTF.

This chain links TRBV13 with TRBJ1-1, with D possibly TRBD1 on 5 matching bases. The CDR3 loop spans 13 amino acids. Trimming removed 1 base from V and 4 bases from J, with 7 bases in between. Germline CDR1 PRHDT, CDR2 FYEKMQ (reference sequence). The CDR3 sequence: CASSLVGGTEAFF. In nucleotides, the CDR3 is TGTGCCAGCAGCTTAGTGGGGGGCACTGAAGCTTTCTTT.

This sequence joins TRBV14 and TRBJ1-2; TRBD1 matches 9 bases. Germline CDR1 SGHDN, CDR2 FVKESK. Trimming took 2 bases from V and 5 from J; bases not matched to a gene: 6. The CDR3 covers 15 residues. DNA for the CDR3: TGTGCCAGCAGCCAATCAACAGGGGGCTGGTATGGCTACACCTTC. Its translation: CASSQSTGGWYGYTF.

The rearrangement uses TRBV27 and TRBJ2-7, with 7 bases aligning to TRBD2. Germline loops: CDR1 MNHEY, CDR2 SMNVEV (reference sequence). CDR3 length: 15 residues. V was clipped by 4 bases and J by 3 bases; unmatched bases: 9. This chain's CDR3 is CASSSILASLYEQYF. CDR3 in DNA: TGTGCCAGCAGTTCAATACTAGCGAGTCTCTACGAGCAGTACTTC.

V is TRBV4-1 and J is TRBJ1-5; 7 nucleotides match TRBD1. The CDR3 is made up of 14 amino acids. CDR1 and CDR2 from the germline V gene are MGHRA and YSYEKL. Germline trimming cut 3 bases from V and 4 bases from J; bases unmatched to any gene: 3. Written as DNA, the CDR3 is TGCGCCAGCAGCCAGGGACAGTTTAATCAGCCCCAGCATTTT. Translation gives CASSQGQFNQPQHF.

This clone was seen a handful of times. The chain is built from TRBV15 and TRBJ2-3; 9 positions match TRBD2. V dropped 0 bases and J dropped 2; count of bases not matched to a gene: 0. This CDR3 contains 15 residues. Germline V gene lookup returns CDR1 LNHNV and CDR2 YYDKDF (reference sequence). CDR3 DNA sequence: TGTGCCACCAGCAGAGAGGGACTAGCCACAGATACGCAGTATTTT. As protein: CATSREGLATDTQYF.

This chain joins TRBV9 and TRBJ1-2, with D perhaps TRBD1 (5 bases). V lost 3 bases and J lost 1, with 13 bases in between. The CDR3 contains 15 residues. The V gene's germline CDR1 is SGDLS and CDR2 YYNGEE. CDR3 residues: CASSDRDRLNYGYTF. In nucleotides, the CDR3 is TGTGCCAGCAGCGACCGGGACCGCCTTAACTATGGCTACACCTTC.

The V gene is TRBV6-4, the J gene TRBJ2-3; D is possibly TRBD2 (6 bases). This CDR3 spans 14 amino acids. The germline V gene has CDR1 MRHNA and CDR2 SNTAGT. V shed 0 bases and J shed 6 bases, with 10 bases lying between them. Here the CDR3 reads CASSDSQEGDTQYF. The CDR3 bases are TGTGCCAGCAGTGACTCGCAGGAGGGGGATACGCAGTATTTT.

The CDR3 loop reads CASSQERGVTEAFF. CDR3 bases: TGCGCCAGCAGCCAGGAACGGGGGGTGACTGAAGCTTTCTTT. This rearrangement joins TRBV4-3 to TRBJ1-1; perhaps TRBD1 as D (5 bases). V lost 3 bases, J lost 5 bases, and 13 bases lay in between. This CDR3 spans 14 amino acids. CDR1 is LGHNA and CDR2 is YSLEER in the germline V gene.

This chain connects TRBV29-1 to TRBJ2-2; either TRBD1 or TRBD2 may fit D (5 bases each). CDR3 length: 17 amino acids. Germline loops: CDR1 SQVTM, CDR2 ANQGSEA. V shed 0 bases and J shed 2 bases, with 16 bases lying between them. The CDR3: CSVEDRIRGTNTGELFF. In DNA, the CDR3 is TGCAGCGTTGAAGATCGGATTCGTGGGACCAACACCGGGGAGCTGTTTTTT.

V gene TRBV18 combines with J gene TRBJ1-1, with D possibly being TRBD1 (5 bases). The CDR3 contains 15 residues. Per germline, CDR1 KGHSH and CDR2 LQKENI. V lost 1 base to trimming and J lost 3 bases, with 12 bases between them. The CDR3, as DNA: TGTGCCAGCTCACCACAGACAGATGGGTACACTGAAGCTTTCTTT. This translates into CASSPQTDGYTEAFF.

The chain links TRBV7-9 to TRBJ1-1; D is unresolved. Germline V gene sequence: CDR1 SEHNR, CDR2 FQNEAQ (reference sequence). The V and J ends lost 6 bases and 4 bases respectively, with 21 bases between them. The CDR3 consists of 16 residues. CDR3 sequence (DNA): TGTGCCAGCAGGTCTCAGCTGGGTAGGCGCGGCACTGAAGCTTTCTTT. Protein product: CASRSQLGRRGTEAFF. The full variable domain, in which reference TRBV7-9 and TRBJ1-1 provide the parts outside the CDR3, is DTGVSQNPRHKITKRGQNVTFRCDPISEHNRLYWYRQTLGQGPEFLTYFQNEAQLEKSRLLSDRFSAERPKGSFSTLEIQRTEQGDSAMYLCASRSQLGRRGTEAFFGQGTRLTVV.

J is TRBJ1-1 and V is TRBV11-1; D is unresolved. Trimming took 7 bases from V and 5 from J, leaving 14 bases between them. The germline V gene has CDR1 SGHAT and CDR2 FQDESV (reference sequence). The CDR3 totals 13 residues. CDR3 nucleotides: TGTGCCAGCACCTTCACTGCAGGAACTGAAGCTTTCTTT. The encoded protein is CASTFTAGTEAFF. Full variable domain (remainder filled in from reference TRBV11-1 and TRBJ1-1): EAEVAQSPRYKITEKSQAVAFWCDPISGHATLYWYRQILGQGPELLVQFQDESVVDDSQLPKDRFSAERLKGVDSTLKIQPAELGDSAMYLCASTFTAGTEAFFGQGTRLTVV.

This chain connects TRBV7-2 to TRBJ1-4, with a possible D match to TRBD1 (5 bases). Trimming stripped 1 base from V and 16 bases from J, with 16 bases between. Germline CDR1 is SGHTA and CDR2 is FQGNSA. This CDR3 spans 13 amino acids. The CDR3 nucleotides read TGTGCCAGCAGCTTAGGAGAATTAGGGGAGCGGTTTTTT. Translation: CASSLGELGERFF. Combining the CDR3 with reference TRBV7-2 and TRBJ1-4 gives the whole variable domain GAGVSQSPSNKVTEKGKDVELRCDPISGHTALYWYRQSLGQGLEFLIYFQGNSAPDKSGLPSDRFSAERTGGSVSTLTIQRTQQEDSAVYLCASSLGELGERFFGSGTQLSVL.

The rearrangement links TRBV7-2 to TRBJ1-2; D gene unclear. The CDR3 consists of 13 residues. Germline CDR1 reads SGHTA; CDR2 reads FQGNSA. The ends were cut back, 6 bases at V and 3 bases at J, with 11 bases in the middle. The CDR3 nucleotides are TGTGCCAGCAGTCTCGGACGGGACTATGGCTACACCTTC. Its protein product is CASSLGRDYGYTF.

The CDR3 DNA reads TGTGCCAGCTCGACCGACAGGGTCGATGGAGCTTTCTTT. Encoded protein: CASSTDRVDGAFF. The chain has TRBV18 and TRBJ1-1; 7 nucleotides line up with TRBD1. The length of the CDR3 is 13 residues. With V trimmed by 6 bases and J by 10 bases, 11 bases remained unmatched. Germline assignment: CDR1 KGHSH and CDR2 LQKENI.

This chain uses TRBV28 with TRBJ1-1; tentative D call: TRBD1 (5 bases). Germline V gene sequence: CDR1 MDHEN, CDR2 SYDVKM. The CDR3 is 14 residues long. Deletions cut 3 bases from V and 1 base from J, with 9 bases between. CDR3 nucleotides: TGTGCCAGCAGTTTGGGGACGGCGAACACTGAAGCTTTCTTT. As protein: CASSLGTANTEAFF.

The chain has TRBV3-1 (or the pseudogene TRBV3-2) and TRBJ2-5; TRBD1 agrees at 7 bases. The germline V gene encodes CDR1 LGHDT and CDR2 YNNKEL (reference sequence). Trimming took 8 bases from V and 2 from J; bases not matched to a gene: 5. This CDR3 contains 13 residues. The CDR3, as DNA: TGTGCCAGCGGTTTACAGGGGCAAGAGACCCAGTACTTC. Residues: CASGLQGQETQYF.

The genes are TRBV19 and TRBJ2-1, with 11 nucleotides matching TRBD1. The CDR3 consists of 15 residues. Germline CDR1 reads LNHDA; CDR2 reads SQIVND (reference sequence). Trimming cost V 5 bases and J 8 bases; bases outside gene matches: 8. CDR3 coding DNA: TGTGCCAGTAGTTCCGGGACAGGGGGTATCTATGAGCAGTTCTTC. Its protein product is CASSSGTGGIYEQFF.

This clone appeared a single time. This chain links TRBV28 with TRBJ2-1, with 10 nucleotides matching TRBD1. This CDR3 comprises 14 residues. Germline V lookup: CDR1 MDHEN, CDR2 SYDVKM. Trimming at V came to 3 bases and at J to 15 bases, leaving 11 bases not matched to a gene. CDR3 amino acids: CASSLGGPGQGLFF. CDR3 coding DNA: TGTGCCAGCAGTTTGGGGGGACCGGGACAGGGGTTGTTCTTC.

The chain combines TRBV6-2 or TRBV6-3 with TRBJ1-5; D possibly corresponds to TRBD1 (5 bases). This CDR3 has 14 amino acids. Trimming pared 2 bases from V and 2 bases from J, leaving 7 bases between. Germline CDR1 is MNHEY and CDR2 is SVGEGT. The CDR3 is CASSYGGGNQPQHF. The CDR3 DNA is TGTGCCAGCAGTTACGGGGGGGGCAATCAGCCCCAGCATTTT.

The V call is TRBV12-3 or TRBV12-4, the J call TRBJ1-2; TRBD1 matches at 7 bases. V was clipped by 2 bases and J by 14 bases; unmatched bases: 2. The CDR3 is made up of 10 amino acids. CDR3 amino acids: CASSLRGQTF. For the CDR3, the DNA is TGTGCCAGCAGTTTAAGGGGGCAAACCTTC.

The V call is TRBV6-5, the J call TRBJ1-5, with 7 bases that match TRBD1. With 8 bases clipped from V and 6 bases from J, the junction kept 13 bases outside the gene matches. The germline V gene has CDR1 MNHEY and CDR2 SVGAGI. This CDR3 has 15 residues. The CDR3 nucleotides read TGTGCCAGCGAAGAATTGACAGGGTGGCGTCAGCCCCAGCATTTT. Translation: CASEELTGWRQPQHF.

The chain joins TRBV6-2 or TRBV6-3 to TRBJ1-3; D gene ambiguous. The ends were cut back, 5 bases at V and 1 base at J, with 9 bases in the middle. Germline CDR1 MNHEY, CDR2 SVGEGT. The CDR3 contains 14 residues. The CDR3 DNA follows: TGTGCCAGCAGTCGACACCAATCTGGAAACACCATATATTTT. Translated: CASSRHQSGNTIYF.

The chain couples TRBV11-2 to TRBJ2-7, with D possibly matching TRBD2 (5 bases). The CDR3 contains 13 residues. Trimming removed 3 bases at V and 1 base at J, with 7 bases between. From germline, CDR1 is SGHAT and CDR2 FQNNGV. The CDR3 loop is CASSFTGSYEQYF. The CDR3 bases are TGTGCCAGCAGCTTCACGGGATCCTACGAGCAGTACTTC.

V usage is TRBV12-5 and J usage is TRBJ1-1; 7 bases line up with TRBD1. With 0 bases clipped from V and 11 bases from J, the junction kept 6 bases outside the gene matches. There are 13 residues in the CDR3. Looked up from germline, CDR1 is LGHNT and CDR2 is FRNRAP. CDR3 DNA sequence: TGTGCTAGTGGTTTGGTTAAACAGGGGTGGGCTTTCTTT. This sequence encodes CASGLVKQGWAFF.

The chain is built from TRBV6-6 and TRBJ1-2; 8 positions agree with TRBD1. Germline CDR1 MNHNY, CDR2 SVGAGI (reference sequence). V lost 0 bases, J lost 6 bases, and 3 bases stayed unmatched. The CDR3 sequence is 14 residues long. CDR3 DNA: TGTGCCAGCAGTTACTCCCAGGGGGCGGATGGCTACACCTTC. Its protein is CASSYSQGADGYTF.

The sample holds one count of this clone. The chain joins TRBV6-1 to TRBJ2-7; a possible D gene is TRBD2 (5 bases). The CDR3 contains 14 residues. Trimming shortened V by 1 base and J by 1 base, and 8 bases separated the two germline ends. Germline V lookup: CDR1 MNHNS, CDR2 SASEGT. CDR3 protein: CASSEGGMSYEQYF. The DNA for the CDR3 is TGTGCCAGCAGTGAAGGAGGGATGTCCTACGAGCAGTACTTC.

The chain recombines TRBV20-1 with TRBJ2-7; a possible D gene is TRBD2 (5 bases). CDR3 length equals 11 residues. Per germline, CDR1 DFQATT and CDR2 SNEGSKA (reference sequence). V was shortened by 6 bases and J by 2 bases, with 8 bases between the two germline ends. The CDR3 sequence: CSAGGTYEQYV. For the CDR3, the DNA is TGCAGTGCCGGAGGAACCTACGAGCAGTACGTC.

The rearrangement links TRBV7-2 to TRBJ2-5; D unclear. The germline V and J ends were trimmed by 0 bases and 1 base, with 3 bases remaining between them. This CDR3 region has 13 residues. Germline lookup yields CDR1 SGHTA and CDR2 FQGNSA. CDR3 protein: CASSLASQETQYF. In DNA form, the CDR3 reads TGTGCCAGCAGCTTAGCTTCCCAAGAGACCCAGTACTTC.